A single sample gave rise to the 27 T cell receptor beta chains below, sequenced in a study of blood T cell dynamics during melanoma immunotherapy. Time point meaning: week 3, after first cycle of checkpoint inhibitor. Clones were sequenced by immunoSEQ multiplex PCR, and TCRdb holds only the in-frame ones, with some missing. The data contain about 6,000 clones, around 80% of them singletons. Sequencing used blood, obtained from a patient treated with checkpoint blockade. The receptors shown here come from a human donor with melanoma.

CDR3 nucleotides: TGCGCCAGCAGCCAAGACATGTATGGGGACAGGGGGGCCACTGAAGCTTTCTTT. Translated, it gives CASSQDMYGDRGATEAFF. The chain uses TRBV4-1 and TRBJ1-1; TRBD1 agrees at 11 bases. The CDR3 consists of 18 residues. The V gene's germline CDR1 is MGHRA and CDR2 YSYEKL. Losses at the gene ends were 0 bases for V and 4 bases for J; bases not matched to a gene: 10.

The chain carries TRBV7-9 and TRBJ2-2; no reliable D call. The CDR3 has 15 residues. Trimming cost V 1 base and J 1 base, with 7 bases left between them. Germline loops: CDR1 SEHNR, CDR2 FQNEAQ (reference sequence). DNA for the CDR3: TGTGCCAGCAGCTTAGTTCAGGTGAACACCGGGGAGCTGTTTTTT. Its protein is CASSLVQVNTGELFF. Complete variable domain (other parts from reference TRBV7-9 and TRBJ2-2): DTGVSQNPRHKITKRGQNVTFRCDPISEHNRLYWYRQTLGQGPEFLTYFQNEAQLEKSRLLSDRFSAERPKGSFSTLEIQRTEQGDSAMYLCASSLVQVNTGELFFGEGSRLTVL.

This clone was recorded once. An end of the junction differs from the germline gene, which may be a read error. As DNA, the CDR3 is TGTGCCGGCAGCTTCCAAGGTCCTAGAAATACGCAGTATTTT. This sequence encodes CAGSFQGPRNTQYF. This chain joins TRBV7-8 and TRBJ2-3; D remains unclear. Germline CDR1 and CDR2: SGHVS and FQNEAQ. The CDR3 is 14 residues long.

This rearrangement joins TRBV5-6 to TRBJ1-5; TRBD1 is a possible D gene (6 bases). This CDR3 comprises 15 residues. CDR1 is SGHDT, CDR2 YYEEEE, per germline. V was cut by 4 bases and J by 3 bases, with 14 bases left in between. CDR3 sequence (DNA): TGTGCCAGCAGCAGGTGGGGGCGAGTCAATCAGCCCCAGCATTTT. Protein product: CASSRWGRVNQPQHF.

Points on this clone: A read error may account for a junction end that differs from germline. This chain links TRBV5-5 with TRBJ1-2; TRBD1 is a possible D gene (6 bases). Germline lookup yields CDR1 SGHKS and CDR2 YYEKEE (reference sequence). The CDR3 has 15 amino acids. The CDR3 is CASSQEGTGSGGYTF. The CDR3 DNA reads TGCGCCAGCAGCCAAGAAGGAACAGGGAGCGGTGGCTACACCTTC.

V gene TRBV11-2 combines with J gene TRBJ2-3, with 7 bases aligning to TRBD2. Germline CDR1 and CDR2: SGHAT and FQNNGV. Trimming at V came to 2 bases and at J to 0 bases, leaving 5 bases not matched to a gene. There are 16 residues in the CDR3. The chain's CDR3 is CASSLTLAISTDTQYF. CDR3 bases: TGTGCCAGCAGCTTAACACTAGCGATAAGCACAGATACGCAGTATTTT.

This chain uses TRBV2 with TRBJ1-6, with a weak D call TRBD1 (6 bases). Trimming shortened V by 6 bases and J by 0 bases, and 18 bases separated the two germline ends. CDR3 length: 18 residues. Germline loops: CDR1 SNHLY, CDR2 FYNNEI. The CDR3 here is CASSSGTQSSSYNSPLHF. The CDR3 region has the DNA TGTGCCAGCAGCTCCGGGACACAATCGAGCTCCTATAATTCACCCCTCCACTTT.

CDR3 sequence reads: CASSVTITRSYEQYF. Written as DNA, the CDR3 is TGTGCCAGCAGCGTAACGATTACGCGCTCCTACGAGCAGTACTTC. The J gene is TRBJ2-7, the V gene TRBV5-8; D is unclear. Deletions cut 4 bases from V and 0 bases from J, with 14 bases between. Per the germline V gene, CDR1 is SGHTS and CDR2 is YDEGEE. The CDR3 contains 15 residues.

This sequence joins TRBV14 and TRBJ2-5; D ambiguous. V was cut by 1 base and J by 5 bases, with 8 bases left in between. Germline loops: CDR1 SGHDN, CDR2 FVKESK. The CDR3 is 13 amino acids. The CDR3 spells CASSQVYRETQYF. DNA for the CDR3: TGTGCCAGCAGCCAAGTCTATCGGGAGACCCAGTACTTC.

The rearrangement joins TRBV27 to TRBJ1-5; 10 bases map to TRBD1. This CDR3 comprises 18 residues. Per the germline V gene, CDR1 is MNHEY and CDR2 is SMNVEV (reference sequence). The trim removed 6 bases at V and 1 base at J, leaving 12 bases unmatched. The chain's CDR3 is CASSKTGGLRVSNQPQHF. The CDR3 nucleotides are TGTGCCAGCAGCAAGACAGGGGGCCTGAGAGTAAGCAATCAGCCCCAGCATTTT.

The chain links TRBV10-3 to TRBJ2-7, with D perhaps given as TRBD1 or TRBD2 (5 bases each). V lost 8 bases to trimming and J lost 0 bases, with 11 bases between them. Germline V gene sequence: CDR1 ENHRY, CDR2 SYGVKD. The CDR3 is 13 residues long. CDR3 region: CAIFDGGSYEQYF. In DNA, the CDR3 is TGTGCCATCTTTGATGGGGGCTCCTACGAGCAGTACTTC.

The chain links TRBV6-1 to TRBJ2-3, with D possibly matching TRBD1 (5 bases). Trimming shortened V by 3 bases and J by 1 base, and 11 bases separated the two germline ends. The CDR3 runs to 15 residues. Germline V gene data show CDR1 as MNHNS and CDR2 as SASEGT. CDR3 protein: CASSEGRWGTDTQYF. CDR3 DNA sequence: TGTGCCAGCAGTGAGGGGCGTTGGGGCACAGATACGCAGTATTTT.

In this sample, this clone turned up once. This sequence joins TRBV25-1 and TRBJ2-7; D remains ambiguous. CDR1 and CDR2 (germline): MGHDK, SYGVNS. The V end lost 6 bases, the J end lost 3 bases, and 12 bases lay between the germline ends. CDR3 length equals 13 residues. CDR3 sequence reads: CASRVDQDYEQYF. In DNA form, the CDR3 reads TGTGCCAGCAGGGTCGATCAGGACTACGAGCAGTACTTC.

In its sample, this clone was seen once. This chain's CDR3 is CASSPAVLDRAFIYEQYF. The CDR3 DNA follows: TGTGCCAGCTCACCAGCGGTATTGGATAGGGCGTTTATCTACGAGCAGTACTTC. The J gene is TRBJ2-7, the V gene TRBV18, with no clear D. V was clipped by 2 bases and J by 3 bases, with 23 bases between them. In germline, CDR1 is KGHSH, CDR2 LQKENI. CDR3 length: 18 residues. Variable domain in full (rest from reference TRBV18 and TRBJ2-7): NAGVMQNPRHLVRRRGQEARLRCSPMKGHSHVYWYRQLPEEGLKFMVYLQKENIIDESGMPKERFSAEFPKEGPSILRIQQVVRGDSAAYFCASSPAVLDRAFIYEQYFGPGTRLTVT.

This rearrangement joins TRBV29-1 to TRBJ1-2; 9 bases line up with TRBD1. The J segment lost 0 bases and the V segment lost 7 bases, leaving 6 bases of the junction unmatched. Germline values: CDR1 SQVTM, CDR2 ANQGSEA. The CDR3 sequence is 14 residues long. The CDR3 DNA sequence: TGCAGCGCGGGACAGGGCGAAACTAACTATGGCTACACCTTC. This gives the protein CSAGQGETNYGYTF.

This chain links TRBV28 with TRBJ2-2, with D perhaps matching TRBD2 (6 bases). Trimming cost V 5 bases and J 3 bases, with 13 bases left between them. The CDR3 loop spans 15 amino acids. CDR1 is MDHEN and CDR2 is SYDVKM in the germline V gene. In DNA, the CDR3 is TGTGCCAGCAGTCCCGGTTGGGGGGACACCGGGGAGCTGTTTTTT. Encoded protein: CASSPGWGDTGELFF.

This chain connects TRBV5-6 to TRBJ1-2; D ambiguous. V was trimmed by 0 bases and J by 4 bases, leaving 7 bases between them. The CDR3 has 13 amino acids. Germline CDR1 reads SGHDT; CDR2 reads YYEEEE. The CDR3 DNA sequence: TGTGCCAGCAGCTTGGACCTTATCTATGGCTACACCTTC. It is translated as CASSLDLIYGYTF.

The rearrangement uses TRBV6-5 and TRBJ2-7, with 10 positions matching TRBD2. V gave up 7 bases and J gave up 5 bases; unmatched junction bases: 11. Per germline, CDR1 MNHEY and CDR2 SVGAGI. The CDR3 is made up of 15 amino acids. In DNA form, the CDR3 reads TGTGCCAGCAACAGGGGGGGGACTAGCGAGGACGAGCAGTACTTC. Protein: CASNRGGTSEDEQYF.

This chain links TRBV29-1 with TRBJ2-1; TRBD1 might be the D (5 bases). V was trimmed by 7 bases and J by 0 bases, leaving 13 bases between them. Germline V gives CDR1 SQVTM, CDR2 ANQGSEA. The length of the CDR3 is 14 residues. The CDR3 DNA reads TGCAGCGCGGAGAAGGGGCTCTCCTACAATGAGCAGTTCTTC. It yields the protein CSAEKGLSYNEQFF.

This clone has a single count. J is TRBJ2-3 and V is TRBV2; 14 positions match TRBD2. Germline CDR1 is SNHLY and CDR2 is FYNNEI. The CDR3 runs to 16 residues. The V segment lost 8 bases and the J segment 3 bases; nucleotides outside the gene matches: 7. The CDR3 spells CASSAGLAGGTDTQYF. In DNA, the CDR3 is TGTGCCAGCTCCGCTGGACTAGCGGGGGGAACAGATACGCAGTATTTT.

The CDR3 is CASSIGGRGTYEQYF. DNA for the CDR3: TGTGCCAGTAGTATAGGTGGCAGGGGGACCTACGAGCAGTACTTC. J is TRBJ2-7 and V is TRBV19; 7 bases align to TRBD1. The CDR3 is 15 amino acids. The germline V gene encodes CDR1 LNHDA and CDR2 SQIVND (reference sequence). Trimming at V came to 1 base and at J to 2 bases, leaving 5 bases not matched to a gene.

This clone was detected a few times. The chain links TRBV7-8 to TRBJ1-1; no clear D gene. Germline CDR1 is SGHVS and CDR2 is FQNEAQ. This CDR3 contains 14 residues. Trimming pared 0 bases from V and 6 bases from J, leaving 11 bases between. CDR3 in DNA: TGTGCCAGCAGCTTAGCGGGTTTCGCAGCTGAAGCTTTCTTT. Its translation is CASSLAGFAAEAFF.

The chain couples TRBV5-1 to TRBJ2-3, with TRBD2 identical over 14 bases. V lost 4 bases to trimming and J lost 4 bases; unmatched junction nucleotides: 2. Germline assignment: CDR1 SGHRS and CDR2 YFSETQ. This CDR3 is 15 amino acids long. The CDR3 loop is CASSPTSGGADTQYF. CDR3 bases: TGCGCCAGCAGCCCGACTAGCGGGGGGGCAGATACGCAGTATTTT.

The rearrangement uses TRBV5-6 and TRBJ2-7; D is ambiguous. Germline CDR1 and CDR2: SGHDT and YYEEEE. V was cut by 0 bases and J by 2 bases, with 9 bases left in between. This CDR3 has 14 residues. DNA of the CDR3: TGTGCCAGCAGCTTGGGCTCGGCGACCTACGAGCAGTACTTC. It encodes CASSLGSATYEQYF. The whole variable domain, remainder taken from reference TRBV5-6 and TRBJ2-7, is DAGVTQSPTHLIKTRGQQVTLRCSPKSGHDTVSWYQQALGQGPQFIFQYYEEEERQRGNFPDRFSGHQFPNYSSELNVNALLLGDSALYLCASSLGSATYEQYFGPGTRLTVT.

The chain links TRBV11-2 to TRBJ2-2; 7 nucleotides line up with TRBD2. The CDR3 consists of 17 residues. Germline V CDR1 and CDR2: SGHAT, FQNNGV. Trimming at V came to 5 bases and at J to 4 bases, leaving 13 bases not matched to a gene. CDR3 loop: CASSPRGGGGITGELFF. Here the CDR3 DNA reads TGTGCCAGCAGCCCCCGGGGCGGGGGAGGCATCACCGGGGAGCTGTTTTTT.

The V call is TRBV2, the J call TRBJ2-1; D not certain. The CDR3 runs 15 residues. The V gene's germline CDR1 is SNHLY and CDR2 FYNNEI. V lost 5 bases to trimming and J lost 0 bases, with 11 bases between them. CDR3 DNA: TGTGCCAGCAGTCAGGACGGCAGCTCCTACAATGAGCAGTTCTTC. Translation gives CASSQDGSSYNEQFF.

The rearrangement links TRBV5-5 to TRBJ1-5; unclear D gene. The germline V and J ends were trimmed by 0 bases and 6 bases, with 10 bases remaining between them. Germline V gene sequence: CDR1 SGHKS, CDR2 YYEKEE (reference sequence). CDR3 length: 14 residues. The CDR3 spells CASSLEGAGQPQHF. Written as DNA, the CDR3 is TGTGCCAGCAGCTTGGAAGGAGCTGGTCAGCCCCAGCATTTT. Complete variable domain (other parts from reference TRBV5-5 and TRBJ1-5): DAGVTQSPTHLIKTRGQQVTLRCSPISGHKSVSWYQQVLGQGPQFIFQYYEKEERGRGNFPDRFSARQFPNYSSELNVNALLLGDSALYLCASSLEGAGQPQHFGDGTRLSIL.